This T cell receptor beta chain was retrieved from a study of CD8 T cells in ankylosing spondylitis. Findings and caveats of the study: Reported data indicate significant enrichment of disease-linked clones within matched ankylosing spondylitis synovial fluid. Among TCR beta sequences, a motif of several highly homologous variants appeared characteristic of ankylosing spondylitis blood. Peripheral blood held disease-linked clones only at relatively low frequency, and these were CD8+.

This clonotype has just a few counts. Its specificity is unknown. The germline CDR1 and CDR2 sequences are SQVTM and ANQGSEA. V shed 0 bases and J shed 4 bases, with 11 bases lying between them. This CDR3 comprises 14 residues. Construction of TCR beta libraries was performed using quantitative 5'-RACE with molecular barcodes. MiXCR was run by TCRdb on the 5' RACE reads, yielding one entry per CDR3 protein. The sample consists of 150,000 to 200,000 distinct CDR3 sequences, under 14% of them appearing once. This TCR was sampled from a male donor with ankylosing spondylitis or in good health (not recorded which). The J gene is TRBJ2-3, the V gene TRBV29-1; the D is unclear. Material for sequencing was blood, either unsorted or a sorted T cell fraction (not recorded which). As DNA, the CDR3 is TGCAGCGTTGAAGATGACCCCCGAGCAGATACGCAGTATTTT. Amino acids: CSVEDDPRADTQYF.